These 7 T cell receptor beta chains originate from one sample sequenced in a study of early T cells in non-severe SARS-CoV-2 infection. TCRdb processed the 5' RACE reads anew with MiXCR; each CDR3 protein has one entry. The table shows about 68,000 distinct CDR3 sequences, with approximately 11% occurring only once. Input material: whole blood. These receptors were obtained from an adult who was a healthcare worker with PCR-confirmed SARS-CoV-2 infection or an uninfected control (not recorded which).

V and J are TRBV12-3 or TRBV12-4 and TRBJ2-3; D is unresolved. V was pared by 6 bases and J by 2 bases, with 6 bases between. The CDR3 spans 12 residues. CDR3 protein: CASRGITDTQYF. Written as DNA, the CDR3 is TGTGCCAGCAGGGGGATCACAGATACGCAGTATTTT.

This clonotype has more than one count but fewer than ten. The CDR3 here is CASSSLAGGYANSYEQYF. CDR3 nucleotides: TGTGCCAGCAGCTCGCTAGCGGGAGGATATGCAAACTCCTACGAGCAGTACTTC. The chain carries TRBV7-8 and TRBJ2-7; 11 bases are shared with TRBD2. The V gene's germline CDR1 is SGHVS and CDR2 FQNEAQ. There are 18 residues in the CDR3. V was pared by 4 bases and J by 0 bases, with 11 bases of the junction left unmatched.

This clonotype was found a few times. The chain recombines TRBV4-1 with TRBJ2-3, with D uncertain. CDR1 and CDR2 (germline): MGHRA, YSYEKL. The CDR3 has 16 residues. Trimming shortened V by 1 base and J by 0 bases, and 11 bases separated the two germline ends. CDR3 bases: TGCGCCAGCAGCCAAGGACCACTTACTAGCACAGATACGCAGTATTTT. Its translation: CASSQGPLTSTDTQYF.

This clonotype was found a few times. This chain joins TRBV28 and TRBJ2-7; D gene unclear. The CDR3 runs to 14 residues. Germline V lookup: CDR1 MDHEN, CDR2 SYDVKM. Between the trimmed V and J ends, which lost 3 bases and 9 bases, there was a span of 18 bases. The CDR3 region is CASSFSVGSVGQYF. CDR3 bases: TGTGCCAGCAGTTTCTCGGTGGGGTCGGTAGGGCAGTACTTC.

This clonotype was recorded many times. V and J are TRBV30 and TRBJ2-1, with D perhaps TRBD2 (5 bases). The CDR3 covers 13 residues. Per germline, CDR1 GTSNPN and CDR2 SVGIG (reference sequence). The V end lost 6 bases, the J end lost 8 bases, and 17 bases lay between the germline ends. The CDR3 bases are TGTGCCTGTACAAGAACCGAGGGATATGAGCAGTTCTTC. Residues: CACTRTEGYEQFF. The full variable domain, its missing parts supplied by reference TRBV30 and TRBJ2-1, is SQTIHQWPATLVQPVGSPLSLECTVEGTSNPNLYWYRQAAGRGLQLLFYSVGIGQISSEVPQNLSASRPQDRQFILSSKKLLLSDSGFYLCACTRTEGYEQFFGPGTRLTVL.

This clonotype turned up a few times. This chain joins TRBV6-5 and TRBJ2-7; TRBD1 agrees at 7 bases. The CDR3 is made up of 16 amino acids. Per germline, CDR1 MNHEY and CDR2 SVGAGI. Trimming took 6 bases from V and 2 from J; bases not matched to a gene: 13. The CDR3 protein is CASSRGSRDSTYEQYF. The CDR3 region has the DNA TGTGCCAGCAGCCGCGGCTCCCGGGACAGCACCTACGAGCAGTACTTC.

This clonotype was counted many times. For the CDR3, the DNA is TGTGCCAGCTCACCCAAGCAGGGGGTTACTGAAGCTTTCTTT. Protein product: CASSPKQGVTEAFF. The J gene is TRBJ1-1, the V gene TRBV18; TRBD1 agrees at 7 bases. Germline V gene lookup returns CDR1 KGHSH and CDR2 LQKENI. This CDR3 spans 14 amino acids. V shed 3 bases, J shed 5 bases, and the junction held 6 bases outside the gene matches.